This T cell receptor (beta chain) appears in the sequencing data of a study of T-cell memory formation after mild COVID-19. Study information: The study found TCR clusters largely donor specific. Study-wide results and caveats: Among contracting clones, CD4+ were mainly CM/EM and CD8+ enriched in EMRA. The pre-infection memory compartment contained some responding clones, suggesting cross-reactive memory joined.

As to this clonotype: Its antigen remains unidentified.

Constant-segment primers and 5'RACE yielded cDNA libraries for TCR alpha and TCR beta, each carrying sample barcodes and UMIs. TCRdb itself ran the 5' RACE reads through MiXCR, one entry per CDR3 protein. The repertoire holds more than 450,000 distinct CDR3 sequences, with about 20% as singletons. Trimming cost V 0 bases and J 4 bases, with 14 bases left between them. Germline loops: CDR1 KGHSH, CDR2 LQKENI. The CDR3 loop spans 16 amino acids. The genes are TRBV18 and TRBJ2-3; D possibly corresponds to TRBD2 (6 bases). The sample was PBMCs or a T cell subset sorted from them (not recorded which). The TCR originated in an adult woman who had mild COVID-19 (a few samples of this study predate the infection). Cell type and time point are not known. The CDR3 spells CASSPPLAGRPDTQYF. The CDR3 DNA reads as TGTGCCAGCTCACCACCACTAGCCGGCCGGCCAGATACGCAGTATTTT.